A selection of T cell receptor beta chains follows, all from one sample in a study of T cells in Graves' hyperthyroidism and ophthalmopathy. TCRdb reprocessed the multiplex PCR reads via MiXCR and lists one record per CDR3 protein. The top ten clones hold around 3.5% of a sample with about 600,000 distinct CDR3 sequences, around 16% of them seen once. Sample: blood. These receptors were collected from a woman in her forties with Graves' ophthalmopathy. The CDR3 runs from the conserved cysteine through the conserved F or W.

CASSEWRGAGGRNIQYF TRBJ2-4 TRBV2
CAWSVRRGVLDTQYF TRBJ2-3 TRBV30
CSARDKQGGTDTQYF TRBJ2-3 TRBV20-1
CASSHTHRDGEQYF TRBJ2-7 TRBV7-8
CASSPRTGAQVSIDQPQHF TRBJ1-5 TRBV19
CASSRDRGGINEQFF TRBJ2-1 TRBV11-2
CASSIRSMNTEAFF TRBJ1-1 TRBV19
CASARDSEAFF TRBJ1-1 TRBV11-2
CASSPDTANYGYTF TRBJ1-2 TRBV28
CASSYTEEKLFF TRBJ1-4 TRBV6-5
CASSEGSNYGYTF TRBJ1-2 TRBV2
CASSIVNLQGANTQYF TRBJ2-3 TRBV19
CASSLSSPSPLHF TRBJ1-6 TRBV27
CASSLKGGVTEAFF TRBJ1-1 TRBV27
CASSAASGGYNEQFF TRBJ2-1 TRBV6-4
CASSPTSGGAEYF TRBJ2-3 TRBV9
CASSLGAQDGVSEAFF TRBJ1-1 TRBV5-1
CAWRGQGRGTEAFF TRBJ1-1 TRBV30
CSARDNTGLWGSPLHF TRBJ1-6 TRBV20-1
CSVGRQGKTEAFF TRBJ1-1 TRBV29-1
CASSTLLPNTGELFF TRBJ2-2 TRBV12-3/TRBV12-4
CASSLNAGELFF TRBJ2-2 TRBV11-2
CASSGTSTDTQYF TRBJ2-3 TRBV18
CASTGQYTGELFF TRBJ2-2 TRBV13
CASSLSGRVQETQYF TRBJ2-5 TRBV28
CASSPNSNQPQHF TRBJ1-5 TRBV18
CASSYSRLAGGPGELFF TRBJ2-2 TRBV6-2/TRBV6-3
CASSPTGVHEQYF TRBJ2-7 TRBV18
CASSLPIAGLASYEQYF TRBJ2-7 TRBV28
CAWRSRGAFGEKLFF TRBJ1-4 TRBV30
CASGLTSIDVDTQYF TRBJ2-3 TRBV5-1
CASSVVPQSTDTQYF TRBJ2-3 TRBV9
CAFVGGGGEETQYF TRBJ2-5 TRBV5-1
CSAEKRSEETQYF TRBJ2-5 TRBV20-1
CASSFQTPPDTQYF TRBJ2-3 TRBV7-2
CASSSTATSSGELFF TRBJ2-2 TRBV7-2
CASSQGRDYSYNEQFF TRBJ2-1 TRBV4-2
CASTLDGGGALNTEAFF TRBJ1-1 TRBV3-1
CASSQDPFGGNTIYF TRBJ1-3 TRBV2
CASSPQVEGNTEAFF TRBJ1-1 TRBV18
CASSLTGTGQDF TRBJ2-5 TRBV7-2
CSVVGPGAEAFF TRBJ1-1 TRBV29-1
CSAKGQLGYGYTF TRBJ1-2 TRBV20-1
CASGSGLNTGELFF TRBJ2-2 TRBV12-5
CAGSEGWQTYGYTF TRBJ1-2 TRBV6-1
CSVRGQETQYF TRBJ2-5 TRBV20-1
CSVDGGAPDTQYF TRBJ2-3 TRBV29-1
CASTGAWSSETQYF TRBJ2-5 TRBV5-6
CASSLGVPPEAFF TRBJ1-1 TRBV13
CASSSQEPFYEQYF TRBJ2-7 TRBV27